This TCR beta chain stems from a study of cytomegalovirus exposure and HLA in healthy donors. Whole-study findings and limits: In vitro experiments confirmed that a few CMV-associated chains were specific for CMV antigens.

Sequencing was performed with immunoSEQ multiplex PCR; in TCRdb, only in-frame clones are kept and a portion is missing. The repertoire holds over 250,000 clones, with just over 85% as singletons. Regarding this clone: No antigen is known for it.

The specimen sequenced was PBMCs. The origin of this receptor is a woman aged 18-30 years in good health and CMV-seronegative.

This CDR3 is CASSYSGGAGDEQFF. The CDR3, as DNA: TGTGCCAGCAGTTACAGCGGGGGGGCCGGCGATGAGCAGTTCTTC. The V gene is TRBV6-5, the J gene TRBJ2-1; 10 bases align to TRBD2. Germline-derived CDR1 and CDR2 are MNHEY and SVGAGI. Trimming removed 2 bases from V and 8 bases from J; junction bases left unmatched: 6. CDR3 size: 15 residues.